This entry lists 7 T cell receptor beta chains sequenced from one sample in a study of cytomegalovirus exposure and HLA in healthy donors. The PCR employed 60 Vbeta primers together with 13 Jbeta primers. Sequencing used immunoSEQ multiplex PCR; TCRdb keeps in-frame clones, though not all of them. The sample has about 88,000 clones, just under 90% seen once. Sequenced: PBMCs. The origin of the receptors is a man between 18 and 29 years old in good health and CMV-seronegative.

The genes are TRBV27 and TRBJ2-1; TRBD2 matches 12 bases. The CDR3 is 18 residues long. V lost 3 bases, J lost 6 bases, and 12 bases stayed unmatched. Germline V CDR1 and CDR2: MNHEY, SMNVEV (reference sequence). The CDR3 is CASSFIPVGLAGINEQFF. The CDR3 DNA reads as TGTGCCAGCAGTTTTATCCCTGTAGGACTAGCGGGGATCAATGAGCAGTTCTTC.

V and J are TRBV18 and TRBJ2-3; TRBD1 aligns across 7 bases. The CDR3 loop spans 14 amino acids. V lost 4 bases, J lost 3 bases, and 4 bases stayed unmatched. The germline gives CDR1 KGHSH, CDR2 LQKENI. As DNA, the CDR3 is TGTGCCAGCTCACTAGGGACAGCAACAGATACGCAGTATTTT. Translation gives CASSLGTATDTQYF.

V usage is TRBV19 and J usage is TRBJ2-2; D may be TRBD1 (5 bases). The V end lost 3 bases, the J end lost 1 base, and 9 bases lay between the germline ends. In germline, CDR1 is LNHDA, CDR2 SQIVND (reference sequence). The CDR3 is made up of 15 amino acids. The CDR3 here is CASSIRGRNTGELFF. CDR3 nucleotide sequence: TGTGCCAGTAGTATTAGGGGCCGGAACACCGGGGAGCTGTTTTTT.

The CDR3 sequence is CASSGTSGSGADTQYF. The CDR3 bases are TGTGCCAGCAGCGGGACTAGCGGGAGTGGGGCAGATACGCAGTATTTT. This chain links TRBV9 with TRBJ2-3, with 13 bases lining up with TRBD2. The CDR3 length is 16 residues. V shed 3 bases and J 4 bases; nucleotides not matched to a gene: 5. CDR1 is SGDLS and CDR2 is YYNGEE in the germline V gene.

This chain uses TRBV11-3 with TRBJ2-3; a weak D match, TRBD2 (6 bases). The CDR3 sequence is 16 residues long. The ends were cut back, 0 bases at V and 4 bases at J, with 14 bases in the middle. From germline, CDR1 is SGHNT and CDR2 YENEEA. CDR3 loop: CASSLDGQGGPDTQYF. CDR3 sequence (DNA): TGTGCCAGCAGCTTAGATGGGCAGGGAGGCCCAGATACGCAGTATTTT.

The chain uses TRBV11-1 and TRBJ2-7; TRBD1 aligns across 9 bases. The V segment lost 5 bases and the J segment 0 bases; nucleotides outside the gene matches: 2. The length of the CDR3 is 14 residues. Germline V gene sequence: CDR1 SGHAT, CDR2 FQDESV (reference sequence). The CDR3 sequence is CASSRGQGSYEQYF. The CDR3 DNA reads TGTGCCAGCAGCCGGGGACAGGGCTCCTACGAGCAGTACTTC.

The chain couples TRBV19 to TRBJ2-2, with D maybe TRBD2 (5 bases). The V gene lost 2 bases and the J gene lost 5 bases, with 12 bases spanning the gap. The CDR3 totals 15 residues. Germline V lookup: CDR1 LNHDA, CDR2 SQIVND (reference sequence). As DNA, the CDR3 is TGTGCCAGTAGTATAACTTCGACGGGGACCGGGGAGCTGTTTTTT. It encodes CASSITSTGTGELFF.